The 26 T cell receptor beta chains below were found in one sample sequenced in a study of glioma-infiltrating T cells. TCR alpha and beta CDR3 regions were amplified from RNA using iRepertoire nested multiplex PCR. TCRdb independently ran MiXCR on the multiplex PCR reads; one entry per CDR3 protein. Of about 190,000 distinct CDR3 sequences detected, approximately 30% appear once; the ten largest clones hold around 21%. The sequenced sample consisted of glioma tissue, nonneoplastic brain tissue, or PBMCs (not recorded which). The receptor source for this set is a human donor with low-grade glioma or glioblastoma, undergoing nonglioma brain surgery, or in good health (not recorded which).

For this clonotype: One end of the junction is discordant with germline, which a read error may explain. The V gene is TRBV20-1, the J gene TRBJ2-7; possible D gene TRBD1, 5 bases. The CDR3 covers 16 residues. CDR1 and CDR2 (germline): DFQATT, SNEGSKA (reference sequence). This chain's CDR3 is CIAYHASAGLVGKQYF. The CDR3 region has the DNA TGCATTGCTTACCATGCGTCGGCAGGGCTTGTAGGCAAGCAGTACTTC.

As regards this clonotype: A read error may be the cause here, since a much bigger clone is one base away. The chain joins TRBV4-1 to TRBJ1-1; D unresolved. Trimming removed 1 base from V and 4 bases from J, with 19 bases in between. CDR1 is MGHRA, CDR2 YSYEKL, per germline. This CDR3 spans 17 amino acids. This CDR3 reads CASSQAKRNPTSTEAFF. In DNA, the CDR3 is TGCGCCAGCAGCCAAGCGAAGAGGAACCCTACGAGCACTGAAGCTTTCTTT.

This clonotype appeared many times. Here the CDR3 DNA reads TGCAGTGCTAGATTAGCGGAGCAGTACTTC. Translating it yields CSARLAEQYF. The chain joins TRBV20-1 to TRBJ2-7, with D perhaps TRBD2 (5 bases). CDR1 and CDR2 from the germline V gene are DFQATT and SNEGSKA (reference sequence). This CDR3 region has 10 residues. V dropped 2 bases and J dropped 7 bases, with 6 bases sitting between them.

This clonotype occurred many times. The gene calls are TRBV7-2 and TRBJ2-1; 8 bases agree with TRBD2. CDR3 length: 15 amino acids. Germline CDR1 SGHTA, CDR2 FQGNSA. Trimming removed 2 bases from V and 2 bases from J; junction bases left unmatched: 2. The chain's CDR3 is CASSLTSGPYNEQFF. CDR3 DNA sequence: TGTGCCAGCAGCTTAACTAGCGGCCCCTACAATGAGCAGTTCTTC.

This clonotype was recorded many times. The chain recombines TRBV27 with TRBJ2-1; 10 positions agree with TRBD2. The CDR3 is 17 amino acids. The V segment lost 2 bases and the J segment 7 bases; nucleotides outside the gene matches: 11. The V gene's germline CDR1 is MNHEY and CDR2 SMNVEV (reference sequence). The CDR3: CASSLRAGLAGGNEQFF. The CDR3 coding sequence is TGTGCCAGCAGTTTACGGGCGGGGTTAGCGGGAGGTAATGAGCAGTTCTTC.

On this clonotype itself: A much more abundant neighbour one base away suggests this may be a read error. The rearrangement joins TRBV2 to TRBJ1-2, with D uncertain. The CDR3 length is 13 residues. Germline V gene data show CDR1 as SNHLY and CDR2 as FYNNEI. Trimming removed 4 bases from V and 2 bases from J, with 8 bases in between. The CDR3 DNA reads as TGTGCCAGCAGTGGACGGGCGAACTATGGCTACACCTTC. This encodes CASSGRANYGYTF.

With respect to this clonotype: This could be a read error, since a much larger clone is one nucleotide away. In nucleotides, the CDR3 is TGTGCCAGCAGTTCAGGACAGGGCGTCCCCGAGCGGTACTTC. It yields the protein CASSSGQGVPERYF. The J gene is TRBJ2-7, the V gene TRBV28; 8 bases fit TRBD1. This CDR3 has 14 residues. From germline, CDR1 is MDHEN and CDR2 SYDVKM.

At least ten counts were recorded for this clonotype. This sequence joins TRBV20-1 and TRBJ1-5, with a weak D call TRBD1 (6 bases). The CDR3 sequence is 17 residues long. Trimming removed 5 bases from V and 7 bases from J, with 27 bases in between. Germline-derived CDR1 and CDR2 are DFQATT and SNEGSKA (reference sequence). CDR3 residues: CSASLFTPGVYGQPQHF. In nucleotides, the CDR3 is TGCAGTGCTTCACTCTTTACTCCAGGGGTCTACGGGCAGCCCCAGCATTTT.

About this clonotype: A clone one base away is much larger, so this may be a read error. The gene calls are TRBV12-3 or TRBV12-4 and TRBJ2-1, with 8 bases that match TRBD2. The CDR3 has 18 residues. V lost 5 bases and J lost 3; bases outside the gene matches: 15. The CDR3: CASSRQRLALADYNEQFF. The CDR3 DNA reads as TGTGCCAGCAGTCGCCAACGTTTAGCACTAGCGGACTACAATGAGCAGTTCTTC.

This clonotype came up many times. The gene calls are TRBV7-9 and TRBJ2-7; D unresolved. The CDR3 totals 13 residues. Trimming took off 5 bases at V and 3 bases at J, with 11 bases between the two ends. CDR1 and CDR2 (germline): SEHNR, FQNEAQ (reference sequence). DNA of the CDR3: TGTGCCAGCAGCCCTACCCAGAGCTACGAGCAGTACTTC. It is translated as CASSPTQSYEQYF.

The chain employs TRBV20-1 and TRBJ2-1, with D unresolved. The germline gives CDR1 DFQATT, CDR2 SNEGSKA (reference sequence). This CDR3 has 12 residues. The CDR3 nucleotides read TGCCTCCCTAGAGAAAGGAACAATGAGCAGTTCTTC. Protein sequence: CLPRERNNEQFF.

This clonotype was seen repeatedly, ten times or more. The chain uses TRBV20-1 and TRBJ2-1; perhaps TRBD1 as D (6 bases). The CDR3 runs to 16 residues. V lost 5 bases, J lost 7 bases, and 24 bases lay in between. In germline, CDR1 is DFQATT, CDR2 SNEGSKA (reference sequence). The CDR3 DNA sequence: TGCAGTGCTCGAAGTAACACAGGGCGCTGGTCGAATGAGCAGTTCTTC. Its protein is CSARSNTGRWSNEQFF.

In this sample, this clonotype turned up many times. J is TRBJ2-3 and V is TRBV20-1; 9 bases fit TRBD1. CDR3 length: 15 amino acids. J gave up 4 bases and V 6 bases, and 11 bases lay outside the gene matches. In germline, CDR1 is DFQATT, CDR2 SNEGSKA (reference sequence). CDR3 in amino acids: CSAPVTGGEADTQYF. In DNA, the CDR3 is TGCAGTGCCCCGGTAACAGGGGGCGAAGCAGATACGCAGTATTTT.

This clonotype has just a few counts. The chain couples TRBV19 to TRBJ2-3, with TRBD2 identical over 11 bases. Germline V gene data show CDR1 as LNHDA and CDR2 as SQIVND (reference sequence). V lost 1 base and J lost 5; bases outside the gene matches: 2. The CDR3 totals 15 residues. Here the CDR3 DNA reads TGTGCCAGTAGTATAGCGACTAGCGGGATAGATACGCAGTATTTT. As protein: CASSIATSGIDTQYF. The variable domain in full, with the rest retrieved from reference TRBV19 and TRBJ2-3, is DGGITQSPKYLFRKEGQNVTLSCEQNLNHDAMYWYRQDPGQGLRLIYYSQIVNDFQKGDIAEGYSVSREKKESFPLTVTSAQKNPTAFYLCASSIATSGIDTQYFGPGTRLTVL.

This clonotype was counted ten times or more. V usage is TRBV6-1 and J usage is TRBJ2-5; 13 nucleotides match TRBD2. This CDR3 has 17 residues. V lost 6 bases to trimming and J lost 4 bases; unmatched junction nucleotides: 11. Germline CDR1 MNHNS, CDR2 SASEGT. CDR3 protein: CASSRRLAGGRGETQYF. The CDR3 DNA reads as TGTGCCAGCAGCCGACGACTAGCGGGAGGCCGGGGAGAGACCCAGTACTTC.

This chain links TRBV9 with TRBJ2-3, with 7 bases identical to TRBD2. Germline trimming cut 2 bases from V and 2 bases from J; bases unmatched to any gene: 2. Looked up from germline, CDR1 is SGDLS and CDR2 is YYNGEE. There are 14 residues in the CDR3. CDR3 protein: CASSVSGYTDTQYF. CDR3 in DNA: TGTGCCAGCAGCGTTAGCGGGTACACAGATACGCAGTATTTT.

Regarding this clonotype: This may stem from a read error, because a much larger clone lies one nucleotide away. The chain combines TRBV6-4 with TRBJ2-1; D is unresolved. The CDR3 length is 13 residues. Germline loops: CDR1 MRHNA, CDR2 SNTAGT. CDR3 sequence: CASSDSTTDEKFF. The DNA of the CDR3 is TGTGCCAGCAGTGACTCGACGACCGATGAGAAGTTCTTC.

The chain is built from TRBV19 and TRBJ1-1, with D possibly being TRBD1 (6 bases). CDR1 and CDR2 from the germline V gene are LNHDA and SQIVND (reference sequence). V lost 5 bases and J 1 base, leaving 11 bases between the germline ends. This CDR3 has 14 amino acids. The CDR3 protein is CASSPQGRNTEAFF. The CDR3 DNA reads TGTGCCAGTAGTCCTCAGGGGCGGAACACTGAAGCTTTCTTT. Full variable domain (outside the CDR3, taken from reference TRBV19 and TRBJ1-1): DGGITQSPKYLFRKEGQNVTLSCEQNLNHDAMYWYRQDPGQGLRLIYYSQIVNDFQKGDIAEGYSVSREKKESFPLTVTSAQKNPTAFYLCASSPQGRNTEAFFGQGTRLTVV.

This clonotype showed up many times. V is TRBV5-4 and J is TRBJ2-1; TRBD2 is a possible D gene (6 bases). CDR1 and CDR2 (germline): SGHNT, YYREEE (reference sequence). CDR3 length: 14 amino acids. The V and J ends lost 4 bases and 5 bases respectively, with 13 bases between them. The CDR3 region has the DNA TGTGCCAGCAGCACCGGGGGAAAAAACAATGAGCAGTTCTTC. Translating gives CASSTGGKNNEQFF.

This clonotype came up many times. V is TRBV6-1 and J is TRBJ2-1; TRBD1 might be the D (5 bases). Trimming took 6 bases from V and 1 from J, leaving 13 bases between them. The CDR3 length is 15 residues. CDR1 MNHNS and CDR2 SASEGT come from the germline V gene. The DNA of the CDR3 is TGTGCCAGCAGCTCTCTAGGGGCTTCCTACAATGAGCAGTTCTTC. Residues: CASSSLGASYNEQFF.

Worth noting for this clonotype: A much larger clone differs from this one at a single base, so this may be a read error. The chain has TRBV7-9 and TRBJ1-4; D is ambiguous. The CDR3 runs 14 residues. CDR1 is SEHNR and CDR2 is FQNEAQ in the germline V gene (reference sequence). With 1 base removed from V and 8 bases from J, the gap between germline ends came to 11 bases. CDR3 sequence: CASSLDRRKEKLFF. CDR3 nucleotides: TGTGCCAGCAGCTTAGATAGGCGGAAGGAAAAACTGTTTTTT.

The CDR3 sequence: CAIRDEGSGDTQYF. The CDR3 nucleotides read TGTGCCATCAGGGACGAGGGGTCTGGTGATACGCAGTATTTT. The J gene is TRBJ2-3, the V gene TRBV28; either TRBD1 or TRBD2 may fit D (5 bases each). This CDR3 is built from 14 residues. Trimming removed 10 bases at V and 6 bases at J, with 20 bases between. CDR1 is MDHEN, CDR2 SYDVKM, per germline.

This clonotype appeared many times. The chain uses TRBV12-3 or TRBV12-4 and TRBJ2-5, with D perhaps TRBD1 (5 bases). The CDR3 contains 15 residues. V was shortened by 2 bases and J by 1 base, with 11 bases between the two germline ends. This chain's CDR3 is CASSLTGWGQETQYF. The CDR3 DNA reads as TGTGCCAGCAGTTTAACAGGTTGGGGCCAAGAGACCCAGTACTTC.

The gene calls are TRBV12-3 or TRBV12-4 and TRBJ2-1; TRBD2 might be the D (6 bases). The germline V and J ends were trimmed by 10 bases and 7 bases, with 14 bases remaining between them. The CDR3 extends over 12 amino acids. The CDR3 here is CANLPGGNEQFF. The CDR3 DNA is TGTGCCAACTTACCTGGGGGGAATGAGCAGTTCTTC.

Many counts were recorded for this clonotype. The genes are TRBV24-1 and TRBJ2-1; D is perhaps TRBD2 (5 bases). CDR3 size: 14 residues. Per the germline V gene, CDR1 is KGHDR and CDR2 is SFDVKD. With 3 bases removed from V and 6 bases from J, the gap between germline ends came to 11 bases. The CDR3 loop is CATSDPQRSNEQFF. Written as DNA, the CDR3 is TGTGCCACCAGTGATCCCCAGCGGAGCAATGAGCAGTTCTTC.

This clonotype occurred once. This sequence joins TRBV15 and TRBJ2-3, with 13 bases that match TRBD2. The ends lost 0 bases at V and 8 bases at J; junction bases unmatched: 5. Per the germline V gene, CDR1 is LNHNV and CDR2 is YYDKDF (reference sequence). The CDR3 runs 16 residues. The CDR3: CATSRDLGTSGITQYF. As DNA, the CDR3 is TGTGCCACCAGCAGAGACTTGGGGACTAGCGGGATTACGCAGTATTTT.